This is a list of T cell receptor beta chains from one sample in a study of blood T cells in healthy people across ages. TCRdb called the 5' RACE reads again in MiXCR, with one record for every CDR3 protein. This repertoire shows 1.5 million to 1.8 million distinct CDR3 sequences, 35% to 45% found once; its top ten account for 4%. Sequencing input: blood. Receptors originate from a woman between 18 and 29 years old in good health. CDR3s include the opening cysteine and the closing phenylalanine or tryptophan. The D gene is left open where the match is weak. Not all rows give a size; the values are once, few, many and, for expanded clones, a class.

TRBV28	-	TRBJ2-5	once	CASSRRGLQETQYF	TGTGCCAGCAGCCGTCGGGGTCTCCAAGAAACCCAGTACTTC
TRBV29-1	TRBD2	TRBJ2-3	many	CSVVAGGTDTQYF	TGCAGCGTTGTAGCGGGGGGTACAGATACGCAGTATTTT
TRBV3-1	TRBD2	TRBJ2-1	few	CASSPLLGAGTYNEQFF	TGTGCCAGCAGCCCCCTCCTCGGAGCGGGGACCTACAATGAGCAGTTCTTC
TRBV24-1	-	TRBJ2-3	-	CATSDRWTDTQYF	TGTGCCACCAGTGATCGATGGACGGATACGCAGTATTTT
TRBV11-1	TRBD1	TRBJ1-4	-	CASSQTTGRAEKLFF	TGTGCCAGCAGCCAGACGACAGGGAGGGCGGAAAAACTGTTTTTT
TRBV7-2	-	TRBJ2-4	-	CASSQRGDIRYF	TGTGCCAGCAGCCAACGGGGGGACATTCGGTACTTC
TRBV6-4	TRBD2	TRBJ2-3	-	CASSEGNGLADTQYF	TGTGCCAGCAGTGAGGGGAACGGACTAGCGGATACGCAGTATTTT
TRBV20-1	-	TRBJ2-6	few	CSARGASTGANVLTF	TGCAGTGCTAGGGGGGCCAGTACTGGGGCCAACGTCCTGACTTTC
TRBV5-8	-	TRBJ2-5	-	CASSLDSPETQYF	TGTGCCAGCAGCTTGGACAGTCCAGAGACCCAGTACTTC
TRBV29-1	-	TRBJ2-3	-	CSVPGANTDTQYF	TGCAGCGTTCCGGGAGCCAACACAGATACGCAGTATTTT
TRBV14	-	TRBJ2-1	once	CASSQGRRDYNERFF	TGTGCCAGCAGCCAAGGTCGGAGAGACTACAATGAGCGGTTCTTC
TRBV12-3/TRBV12-4	-	TRBJ2-7	few	CASTNLGFSYEQYF	TGTGCCAGCACTAACCTCGGTTTCTCCTACGAGCAGTACTTC
TRBV13	TRBD2	TRBJ2-7	few	CASSWRTSGSPRGTYEQYF	TGTGCCAGCAGCTGGCGGACTAGCGGGAGCCCAAGAGGAACCTACGAGCAGTACTTC
TRBV9	-	TRBJ2-4	-	CASSRGGAGEQYF	TGTGCCAGCAGCAGAGGGGGGGCAGGGGAGCAGTACTTC
TRBV29-1	-	TRBJ2-3	-	CSVPRGANSYF	TGCAGCGTTCCACGGGGGGCGAATTCGTATTTT
TRBV24-1	TRBD2	TRBJ2-3	-	CATSDVAGSGDTQYF	TGTGCCACCAGTGATGTAGCGGGATCGGGAGATACGCAGTATTTT
TRBV20-1	TRBD1	TRBJ1-1	few	CSAKAGGKAFF	TGCAGTGCTAAGGCAGGGGGTAAAGCTTTCTTT
TRBV18	-	TRBJ2-7	-	CASSPVGRGSYEQYF	TGTGCCAGCTCACCAGTTGGCAGGGGATCCTACGAGCAGTACTTC
TRBV4-3	-	TRBJ1-1	-	CASSQDPYSCAAFF	TGCGCCAGCAGCCAAGACCCCTACAGTTGTGCAGCTTTCTTT
TRBV5-6	-	TRBJ1-6	-	CASSRGISPLHF	TGTGCCAGCAGCCGCGGTATTTCACCCCTCCACTTT
TRBV18	TRBD1	TRBJ1-1	-	CASSLDRGQAEAFF	TGTGCCAGCTCACTCGACAGGGGGCAAGCTGAAGCTTTCTTT
TRBV29-1	-	TRBJ2-2	-	CSVGKTANTGELFF	TGCAGCGTTGGGAAGACAGCGAACACCGGGGAGCTGTTTTTT
TRBV7-9	TRBD1	TRBJ1-5	few	CASSTTGNYSNQPQHF	TGTGCCAGCAGCACGACAGGGAATTATAGCAATCAGCCCCAGCATTTT
TRBV27	TRBD1	TRBJ1-6	many	CASSFSRQGNSPLHF	TGTGCCAGCAGTTTCAGTCGACAGGGGAATTCACCCCTCCACTTT
TRBV4-1	-	TRBJ2-4	-	CASSRHWLWGKNIQYF	TGCGCCAGCAGCCGACACTGGCTCTGGGGCAAAAACATTCAGTACTTC
TRBV29-1	-	TRBJ2-3	-	CSVDGPFTSTDTQYF	TGCAGCGTTGATGGCCCTTTTACGAGCACAGATACGCAGTATTTT
TRBV7-9	-	TRBJ1-2	once	CASSFPRGGDGYTF	TGTGCCAGCAGCTTTCCCCGGGGCGGTGATGGCTACACCTTC
TRBV7-2	-	TRBJ1-6	few	CASNLEGLSPLHF	TGTGCCAGCAACCTGGAAGGGCTTTCACCCCTCCACTTT
TRBV11-3	-	TRBJ2-7	few	CASSPGVAGIYNEQYF	TGTGCCAGCAGCCCAGGGGTTGCGGGAATTTACAATGAGCAGTACTTC
TRBV6-2/TRBV6-3	-	TRBJ1-2	few	CASRPGVHSGYTF	TGTGCCAGCAGGCCAGGGGTCCACAGTGGCTACACCTTC
TRBV27	TRBD2	TRBJ2-7	once	CAGSSSSGRASYEQYF	TGTGCCGGCAGTTCATCTAGCGGGAGGGCCTCCTACGAGCAGTACTTC
TRBV20-1	-	TRBJ1-5	many	CSAPRGRGQPQHF	TGCAGTGCTCCCAGGGGTCGGGGTCAGCCCCAGCATTTT
TRBV7-8	TRBD2	TRBJ2-5	few	CASSARRLAAQETQYF	TGTGCCAGCAGCGCTAGGCGACTAGCGGCCCAAGAGACCCAGTACTTC
TRBV11-2	-	TRBJ2-1	-	CASSSAFGVLNNEQFF	TGTGCCAGCAGCTCTGCGTTCGGGGTTCTTAACAATGAGCAGTTCTTC
TRBV24-1	TRBD1	TRBJ2-3	-	CATSAGQGRTDTQYF	TGTGCCACCAGTGCGGGACAGGGGCGCACAGATACGCAGTATTTT
TRBV7-9	-	TRBJ2-5	-	CASSLEASRETQYF	TGTGCCAGCAGCTTAGAGGCCTCTCGGGAGACCCAGTACTTC
TRBV20-1	-	TRBJ2-5	few	CSAEGGAHETQYF	TGCAGTGCAGAAGGGGGGGCTCATGAGACCCAGTACTTC
TRBV9	-	TRBJ2-3	-	CASSVGSGFGTDTQYF	TGTGCCAGCAGCGTAGGAAGCGGGTTTGGCACAGATACGCAGTATTTT
TRBV24-1	-	TRBJ2-1	few	CATSDINGRYNEQFF	TGTGCCACCAGTGATATCAATGGACGGTACAATGAGCAGTTCTTC
TRBV6-5	-	TRBJ2-7	-	CASSRSPGSNEQYF	TGTGCCAGCAGCCGCTCCCCCGGCAGCAACGAGCAGTACTTC
TRBV4-1	TRBD1	TRBJ1-2	-	CASSQPRQGANYGYTF	TGCGCCAGCAGCCAGCCCCGACAGGGGGCTAACTATGGCTACACCTTC
TRBV27	TRBD1	TRBJ1-5	few	CASSPTGVNQPQHF	TGTGCCAGCAGCCCTACAGGGGTTAATCAGCCCCAGCATTTT
TRBV5-1	TRBD1	TRBJ2-5	few	CASSMDRAGETQYF	TGCGCCAGCAGCATGGACAGGGCTGGCGAGACCCAGTACTTC
TRBV27	TRBD1	TRBJ1-2	few	CASSFQGTGYGYTF	TGTGCCAGCAGTTTTCAAGGGACAGGGTATGGCTACACCTTC
TRBV28	-	TRBJ2-2	-	CASNKQEWELFF	TGTGCCAGCAACAAACAGGAGTGGGAGCTGTTTTTT
TRBV20-1	-	TRBJ1-1	-	CSARRGMLEAFF	TGCAGTGCGCGGAGGGGGATGCTGGAAGCTTTCTTT
TRBV20-1	-	TRBJ2-3	-	CSARDGRVEALDTQYF	TGCAGTGCTAGAGATGGAAGAGTAGAGGCCCTAGATACGCAGTATTTT
TRBV29-1	-	TRBJ2-1	-	CSVRESSYNEQFF	TGCAGCGTTCGGGAGAGCTCCTACAATGAGCAGTTCTTC
TRBV20-1	-	TRBJ2-1	-	CSATTSSNEQFF	TGCAGTGCAACGACTAGTTCCAATGAGCAGTTCTTC
TRBV5-1	-	TRBJ1-2	few	CASTKGDYGYTF	TGCGCCAGCACCAAGGGGGACTATGGCTACACCTTC
TRBV12-3/TRBV12-4	-	TRBJ2-5	-	CASSLAGLLGYFQETQYF	TGTGCCAGCAGCCTTGCCGGTCTACTAGGGTATTTCCAAGAGACCCAGTACTTC
TRBV6-2/TRBV6-3	-	TRBJ1-1	-	CASSSRIGTEAFF	TGTGCCAGCAGTTCCCGTATTGGCACTGAAGCTTTCTTT